This TCR beta chain was captured in a study of persistence of HIV-infected CD4 T cells. Study information: Multiple blood draws of up to about 180 mL, except a couple of donors with single leukapheresis. Antigen stimulation activated a lower proportion of cells, more of them memory, than anti-CD3/anti-CD28 stimulation.

Sequencing used immunoSEQ version 4 in survey mode. Method: immunoSEQ multiplex PCR; TCRdb's copy keeps in-frame clones and lacks some. The sample gives under 55,000 clones, less than 90% of which show up once; around 0.48% is in the top ten. Cells were stimulated nonspecifically with anti-CD3/anti-CD28 magnetic beads. Sorting of responding CD4+ T cells relied on upregulated CD40 ligand together with CD69. A roughly 20-hour stimulation of CD8-depleted PBMCs used anti-CD28/CD49d costimulation, CD40-blocking antibody and enfuvirtide. Study-wide findings and caveats: TCR oligoclonality correlated with proviral oligoclonality in the same sorted populations.

CDR1 and CDR2 from the germline V gene are SQVTM and ANQGSEA. V lost 4 bases and J 3 bases, leaving 10 bases between the germline ends. CDR3 length: 13 amino acids. With regard to this clone: The target antigen is unknown.

The clonotype originates from an adult woman with HIV who was CMV-seropositive. This chain uses TRBV29-1 with TRBJ2-1, with D perhaps matching TRBD1 (5 bases). The source material was CD4+ T cells sorted from PBMCs after roughly 18-hour stimulation, sampled from a patient who received antiretroviral therapy. In DNA, the CDR3 is TGCAGCGTTGGGACAAGTATCTACAATGAGCAGTTCTTC. The encoded protein is CSVGTSIYNEQFF.